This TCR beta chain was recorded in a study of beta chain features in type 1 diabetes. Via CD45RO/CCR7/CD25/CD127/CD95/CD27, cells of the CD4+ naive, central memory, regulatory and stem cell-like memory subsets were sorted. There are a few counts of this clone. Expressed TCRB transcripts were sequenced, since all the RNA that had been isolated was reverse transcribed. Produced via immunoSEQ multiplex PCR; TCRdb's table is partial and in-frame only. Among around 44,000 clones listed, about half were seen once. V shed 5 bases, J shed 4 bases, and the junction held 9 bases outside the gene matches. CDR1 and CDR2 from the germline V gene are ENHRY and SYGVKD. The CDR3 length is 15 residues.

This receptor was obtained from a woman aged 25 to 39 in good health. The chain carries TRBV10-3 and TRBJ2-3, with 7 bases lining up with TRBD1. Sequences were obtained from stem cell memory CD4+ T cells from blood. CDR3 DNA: TGTGCCATCAGTTGGGAAGGGGGCCTATCAGATACGCAGTATTTT. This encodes CAISWEGGLSDTQYF.